Presented here are 7 T cell receptor beta chains from one specimen sequenced in a study of blood T cell dynamics during melanoma immunotherapy. TCRdb's copy holds only in-frame clones and misses some; the assay was immunoSEQ multiplex PCR. This sample has roughly 10,000 clones; 70% to 90% occur once, and the top ten carry 7.4%. Time point here: pre-treatment baseline. Source: blood, taken from a patient treated with checkpoint blockade. The receptor set was obtained from a human donor with melanoma.

This clone occurred once. The J gene is TRBJ2-7, the V gene TRBV5-4; tentatively, D is TRBD2 (7 bases). This CDR3 spans 15 amino acids. Looked up from germline, CDR1 is SGHNT and CDR2 is YYREEE (reference sequence). The V end lost 5 bases, the J end lost 4 bases, and 19 bases lay between the germline ends. DNA for the CDR3: TGTGCCAGCAGTCTCTGGGACAAGGGAGGGTACGAGCAGTACTTC. It encodes CASSLWDKGGYEQYF.

The V call is TRBV11-1, the J call TRBJ2-1, with TRBD2 matching over 7 bases. J gave up 6 bases and V 1 base, and 6 bases lay outside the gene matches. This CDR3 region has 15 residues. Germline CDR1 is SGHAT and CDR2 is FQDESV (reference sequence). The CDR3 is CASSLVASGSNEQFF. In DNA form, the CDR3 reads TGTGCCAGCAGCTTAGTGGCTAGCGGTAGCAATGAGCAGTTCTTC.

This sequence joins TRBV5-1 and TRBJ2-1, with 10 bases aligning to TRBD1. This CDR3 is 15 amino acids long. Germline CDR1 reads SGHRS; CDR2 reads YFSETQ. The trim removed 0 bases at V and 7 bases at J, leaving 4 bases unmatched. Here the CDR3 DNA reads TGCGCCAGCAGCTTGGGACAGGGGGCGCATAATGAGCAGTTCTTC. This encodes CASSLGQGAHNEQFF.

The chain recombines TRBV4-2 with TRBJ2-1; weak D call: TRBD2 (5 bases). V was shortened by 1 base and J by 6 bases, with 16 bases between the two germline ends. The CDR3 length is 16 residues. The germline V gene encodes CDR1 LGHNA and CDR2 YNFKEQ. CDR3 sequence (DNA): TGTGCCAGCAGCCAAGGCTTGGGAGTATCAACCAATGAGCAGTTCTTC. This gives the protein CASSQGLGVSTNEQFF.

The CDR3 reads CASSEATGGGTDTQYF. DNA of the CDR3: TGTGCCAGCAGTGAAGCGACAGGGGGCGGGACAGATACGCAGTATTTT. V usage is TRBV6-1 and J usage is TRBJ2-3; 10 positions agree with TRBD1. The V gene end was trimmed by 0 bases and the J gene end by 3 bases; junction bases not matched to a gene: 3. Germline CDR1 and CDR2: MNHNS and SASEGT. The CDR3 covers 16 residues.

V is TRBV27 and J is TRBJ2-1, with 8 bases that match TRBD1. CDR1 is MNHEY and CDR2 is SMNVEV in the germline V gene (reference sequence). Trimming at V came to 3 bases and at J to 6 bases, leaving 4 bases not matched to a gene. The CDR3 length is 14 residues. The CDR3 nucleotides read TGTGCCAGCAGTTTTGGTGGGACAGGCAATGAGCAGTTCTTC. This sequence encodes CASSFGGTGNEQFF.

The table lists this clone with a count of one. The chain combines TRBV28 with TRBJ1-2; D not certain. Trimming removed 2 bases at V and 8 bases at J, with 24 bases between. The CDR3 contains 17 residues. Germline CDR1 MDHEN, CDR2 SYDVKM. The CDR3 here is CASSLPPPAAARWGYTF. The CDR3 nucleotides read TGTGCCAGCAGTTTACCCCCCCCGGCAGCAGCCCGGTGGGGCTACACCTTC.